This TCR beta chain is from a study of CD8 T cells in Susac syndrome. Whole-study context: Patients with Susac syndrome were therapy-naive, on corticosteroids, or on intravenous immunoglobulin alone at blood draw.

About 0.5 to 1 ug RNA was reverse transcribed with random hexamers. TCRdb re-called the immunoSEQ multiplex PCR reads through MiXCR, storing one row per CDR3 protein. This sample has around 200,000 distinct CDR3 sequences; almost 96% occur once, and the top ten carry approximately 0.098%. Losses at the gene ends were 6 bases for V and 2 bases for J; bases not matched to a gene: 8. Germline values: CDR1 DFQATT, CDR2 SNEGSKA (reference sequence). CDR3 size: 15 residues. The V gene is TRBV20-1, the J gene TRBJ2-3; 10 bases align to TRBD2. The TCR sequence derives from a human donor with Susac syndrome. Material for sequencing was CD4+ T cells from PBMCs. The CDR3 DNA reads TGCAGTGCGGAAAGAACTAGCGGGAACACAGATACGCAGTATTTT. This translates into CSAERTSGNTDTQYF.